This T cell receptor (beta chain) originates from a study of T cells after yellow fever vaccination. The V end was cut by 5 bases, the J end by 4 bases, with 12 bases between. Germline CDR1 is MNHEY and CDR2 is SVGAGI. CDR3 length: 15 residues. Researchers made TCR cDNA using 5'RACE template switching, and this step added a universal primer site and UMIs. TCRdb re-called the 5' RACE reads through MiXCR, storing one row per CDR3 protein. The sample has 300,000 to 400,000 distinct CDR3 sequences; around 12% are singletons. Study results and limitations: Re-detected after boosting: most primary clones, 96% of CD4 and roughly 90% of CD8.

In regard to this clonotype: The target antigen is unknown.

The material was CD4+ T cells sorted from PBMCs, obtained 15 days after the yellow fever booster vaccination. This receptor was identified in a man aged 18 to 35 who received the YFV17D yellow fever vaccine. The J gene is TRBJ2-6, the V gene TRBV6-5, with D possibly TRBD1 on 6 matching bases. Written as DNA, the CDR3 is TGTGCCAGCAGTCCTACAGGGTTCGGGGCCAACGTCCTGACTTTC. It codes for CASSPTGFGANVLTF.